These 17 T cell receptor beta chains were sequenced from one sample in a study of blood T cell repertoires in COVID-19. Sequencing used immunoSEQ multiplex PCR; TCRdb keeps in-frame clones, though not all of them. There are tens of thousands of clones in the sample; over 70% occur only once, and roughly 12% lies in the top ten. The sequenced sample consisted of peripheral blood. These receptors all stem from a man at least 80 years old with acute or convalescent COVID-19.

CDR3 sequence (DNA): TGCGCCAGCAGCTTGGGACAGGCGGACTATGGCTACACCTTC. Amino acid sequence: CASSLGQADYGYTF. This chain joins TRBV5-1 and TRBJ1-2; D is perhaps TRBD1 (6 bases). CDR3 length: 14 residues. The V gene's germline CDR1 is SGHRS and CDR2 YFSETQ. The V end was cut by 0 bases, the J end by 3 bases, with 9 bases between.

Here the CDR3 reads CASSPPGAQGSQPQHF. The CDR3 region has the DNA TGTGCCAGCTCACCACCGGGGGCTCAGGGAAGTCAGCCCCAGCATTTT. The J gene is TRBJ1-5, the V gene TRBV18; a weak D match, TRBD1 (6 bases). Trimming removed 0 bases at V and 6 bases at J, with 15 bases between. CDR1 and CDR2 (germline): KGHSH, LQKENI. This CDR3 region has 16 residues.

Only one count was recorded for this clone. The DNA of the CDR3 is TGTGCCAGAAGCTTGGAGGGACAGGGCTACGAGCAGTACTTC. This sequence encodes CARSLEGQGYEQYF. The chain employs TRBV5-3 and TRBJ2-7, with 9 bases identical to TRBD1. TRBV5-3 is an open reading frame, and its role is uncertain. The CDR3 contains 14 residues. With 0 bases clipped from V and 3 bases from J, the junction kept 1 base outside the gene matches.

This chain links TRBV13 with TRBJ1-5; 8 bases are a match to TRBD1. The CDR3 has 15 amino acids. With V trimmed by 5 bases and J by 3 bases, 6 bases remained unmatched. Germline-derived CDR1 and CDR2 are PRHDT and FYEKMQ (reference sequence). In nucleotides, the CDR3 is TGTGCCAGCAGCACGACAGGGGAACCCAATCAGCCCCAGCATTTT. Amino acids: CASSTTGEPNQPQHF.

This clone was recorded once. The gene calls are TRBV5-6 and TRBJ2-3, with 9 bases identical to TRBD2. CDR3 length: 17 residues. CDR1 and CDR2 (germline): SGHDT, YYEEEE. Trimming took 2 bases from V and 5 from J; bases not matched to a gene: 12. In DNA, the CDR3 is TGTGCCAGCAGCTTCTTTTTGGCGGGGGGGTATCAAGATACGCAGTATTTT. This codes for CASSFFLAGGYQDTQYF.

This chain joins TRBV9 and TRBJ1-1; D gene ambiguous. Per germline, CDR1 SGDLS and CDR2 YYNGEE. V lost 0 bases and J 6 bases, leaving 9 bases between the germline ends. The CDR3 loop spans 13 amino acids. CDR3 coding DNA: TGTGCCAGCAGCGTAGGAGGGAAGGCTGAAGCTTTCTTT. Translation: CASSVGGKAEAFF. Filled out from reference TRBV9 and TRBJ1-1, the complete variable domain reads DSGVTQTPKHLITATGQRVTLRCSPRSGDLSVYWYQQSLDQGLQFLIQYYNGEERAKGNILERFSAQQFPDLHSELNLSSLELGDSALYFCASSVGGKAEAFFGQGTRLTVV.

The rearrangement links TRBV5-5 to TRBJ1-5, with D perhaps matching TRBD1 (6 bases). V was shortened by 0 bases and J by 6 bases, with 13 bases between the two germline ends. The CDR3 runs to 15 residues. The germline gives CDR1 SGHKS, CDR2 YYEKEE (reference sequence). CDR3 sequence: CASSLAPGVIQPQHF. For the CDR3, the DNA is TGTGCCAGCAGCTTGGCCCCAGGGGTAATTCAGCCCCAGCATTTT.

This chain uses TRBV5-1 with TRBJ2-6; TRBD1 agrees at 8 bases. The CDR3 loop spans 20 amino acids. Germline CDR1 and CDR2: SGHRS and YFSETQ. V trimming: 1 base; J trimming: 4 bases; junction bases outside the gene matches: 16. The CDR3 sequence: CASSLLGAGTGPRGANVLTF. The CDR3 DNA reads as TGCGCCAGCAGCTTGTTGGGAGCCGGGACAGGACCTAGGGGGGCCAACGTCCTGACTTTC.

This clone was detected only once. CDR3 DNA: TGTGCCAGCAGCTCCACAGGGGGTAGCAATCAGCCCCAGCATTTT. Encoded protein: CASSSTGGSNQPQHF. This chain joins TRBV7-9 and TRBJ1-5, with TRBD1 matching over 8 bases. The CDR3 runs to 15 residues. V was pared by 4 bases and J by 0 bases, with 2 bases of the junction left unmatched. Germline CDR1 reads SEHNR; CDR2 reads FQNEAQ (reference sequence).

This chain joins TRBV10-2 and TRBJ2-2, with TRBD1 matching 11 bases. CDR3 length equals 16 residues. The V and J ends lost 2 bases and 4 bases, in that order; junction bases with no gene match: 3. Germline V gene lookup returns CDR1 WSHSY and CDR2 SAAADI. CDR3 amino acids: CASSEGQGAGTGELFF. DNA of the CDR3: TGCGCCAGCAGTGAGGGACAGGGGGCGGGCACCGGGGAGCTGTTTTTT.

The chain uses TRBV19 and TRBJ1-2; D might be TRBD1 (6 bases). The ends were cut back, 6 bases at V and 1 base at J, with 18 bases in the middle. From germline, CDR1 is LNHDA and CDR2 SQIVND (reference sequence). The CDR3 contains 16 residues. The chain's CDR3 is CASRNGRGLFNYGYTF. The CDR3 nucleotides are TGTGCCAGTAGAAATGGCAGGGGATTGTTTAACTATGGCTACACCTTC.

The sample holds one count of this clone. J is TRBJ1-4 and V is TRBV11-1; D ambiguous. The V gene's germline CDR1 is SGHAT and CDR2 FQDESV (reference sequence). This CDR3 is built from 17 residues. The germline V and J ends were trimmed by 0 bases and 0 bases, with 11 bases remaining between them. The DNA for the CDR3 is TGTGCCAGCAGCTTAGCGATGAGGGTGTCAACTAATGAAAAACTGTTTTTT. Residues: CASSLAMRVSTNEKLFF.

The chain joins TRBV2 to TRBJ1-5; 8 bases fit TRBD1. This CDR3 region has 13 residues. Germline lookup yields CDR1 SNHLY and CDR2 FYNNEI. V trimming: 8 bases; J trimming: 7 bases; junction bases outside the gene matches: 7. Here the CDR3 reads CASQAQGGQPQHF. CDR3 sequence (DNA): TGTGCCAGCCAAGCACAGGGGGGACAGCCCCAGCATTTT.

The chain uses TRBV19 and TRBJ1-5; a weak D match, TRBD1 (5 bases). The CDR3 has 18 amino acids. Trimming cost V 0 bases and J 4 bases, with 19 bases left between them. Germline CDR1 LNHDA, CDR2 SQIVND (reference sequence). The CDR3 DNA reads as TGTGCCAGTAGTATAGAATGGGGAATCGGGGGGAGTAATCAGCCCCAGCATTTT. This translates into CASSIEWGIGGSNQPQHF.

In its sample, this clone was seen once. The chain joins TRBV19 to TRBJ1-3, with D possibly matching TRBD1 (6 bases). V was trimmed by 8 bases and J by 4 bases, leaving 15 bases between them. From germline, CDR1 is LNHDA and CDR2 SQIVND (reference sequence). The CDR3 sequence is 14 residues long. The CDR3 sequence: CASSTGRGGNTIYF. In nucleotides, the CDR3 is TGTGCCAGTTCCACAGGGAGAGGCGGAAACACCATATATTTT.

The rearrangement links TRBV29-1 to TRBJ1-4; D perhaps matches TRBD1 (6 bases). Between the trimmed V and J ends, which lost 4 bases and 7 bases, there was a span of 10 bases. From germline, CDR1 is SQVTM and CDR2 ANQGSEA. The CDR3 contains 12 residues. CDR3: CSVAEGGEKLFF. The CDR3 DNA sequence: TGCAGCGTTGCAGAGGGGGGTGAAAAACTGTTTTTT.

The genes are TRBV10-3 and TRBJ2-3, with D perhaps TRBD2 (6 bases). CDR1 is ENHRY, CDR2 SYGVKD, per germline. Trimming shortened V by 3 bases and J by 2 bases, and 12 bases separated the two germline ends. The CDR3 covers 15 residues. CDR3 loop: CAISDLATFTDTQYF. Written as DNA, the CDR3 is TGTGCCATCAGTGACCTAGCGACCTTCACAGATACGCAGTATTTT.